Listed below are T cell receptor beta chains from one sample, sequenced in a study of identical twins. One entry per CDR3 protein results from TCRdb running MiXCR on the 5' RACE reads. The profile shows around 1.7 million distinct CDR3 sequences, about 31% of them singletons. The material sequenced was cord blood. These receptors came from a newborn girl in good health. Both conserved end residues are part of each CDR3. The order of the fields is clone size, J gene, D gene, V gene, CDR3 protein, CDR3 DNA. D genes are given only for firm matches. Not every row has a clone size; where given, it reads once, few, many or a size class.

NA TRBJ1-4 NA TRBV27 CASRRRGDEKLFF TGTGCCAGCAGGCGGAGGGGGGATGAAAAACTGTTTTTT
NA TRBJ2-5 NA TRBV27 CASSSEAGLWDEQYF TGTGCCAGCAGTTCCGAAGCGGGCCTGTGGGATGAGCAGTACTTC
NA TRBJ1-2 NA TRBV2 CASRTSFGYTF TGTGCCAGCAGGACATCTTTCGGCTACACCTTC
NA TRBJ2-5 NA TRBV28 CASTGANWGEQYF TGTGCCAGCACGGGGGCCAATTGGGGAGAGCAGTACTTC
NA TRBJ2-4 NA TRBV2 CASSERRATAKNIQYF TGTGCCAGCAGTGAAAGGAGAGCCACAGCCAAAAACATTCAGTACTTC
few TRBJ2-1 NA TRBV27 CASSPPSLRGYEQFF TGTGCCAGCAGTCCCCCTTCCTTGCGGGGCTATGAGCAGTTCTTC
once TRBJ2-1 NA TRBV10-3 CAISSDGQETQFF TGTGCCATCAGTTCTGACGGGCAAGAGACCCAGTTCTTC
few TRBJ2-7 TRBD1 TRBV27 CASSLRGSGTGRYEQYF TGTGCCAGCAGTTTAAGAGGATCGGGGACAGGGAGATACGAGCAGTACTTC
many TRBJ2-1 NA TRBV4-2 CASSARSIWANNEQFF TGTGCCAGCAGCGCACGTAGCATTTGGGCCAACAATGAGCAGTTCTTC
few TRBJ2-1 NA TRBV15 CATRPGTSIYIYNEQFF TGTGCCACCAGACCCGGGACTTCCATCTACATTTACAATGAGCAGTTCTTC
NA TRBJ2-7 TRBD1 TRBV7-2 CASSLALGRGLEQYF TGTGCCAGCAGCTTAGCGTTGGGCAGGGGGCTGGAGCAGTACTTC
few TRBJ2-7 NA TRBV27 CASSLVKGRGYEQYF TGTGCCAGCAGTTTAGTTAAGGGTAGGGGCTACGAGCAGTACTTC
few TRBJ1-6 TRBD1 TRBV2 CASSGTGSGNSPLHF TGTGCCAGCAGCGGGACAGGGTCAGGGAATTCACCCCTCCACTTT
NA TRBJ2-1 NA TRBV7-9 CASSQKTETYNEQFF TGTGCCAGCAGCCAAAAGACCGAAACCTACAATGAGCAGTTCTTC
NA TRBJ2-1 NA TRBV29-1 CSVGSIRVGETQFF TGCAGCGTTGGTTCCATCAGGGTCGGGGAGACCCAGTTCTTC
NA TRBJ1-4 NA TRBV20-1 CSARAQLEKLFF TGCAGTGCTAGAGCTCAGCTAGAAAAACTGTTTTTT
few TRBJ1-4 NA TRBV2 CASSKAGKREKLFF TGTGCCAGCAGCAAGGCTGGGAAGAGGGAAAAACTGTTTTTT
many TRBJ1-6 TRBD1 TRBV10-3 CAIRKGQGSYNSPLHF TGTGCCATCAGGAAAGGACAGGGGTCCTATAATTCACCCCTCCACTTT
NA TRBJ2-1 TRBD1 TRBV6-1 CASSSQGAAYNEQFF TGTGCCAGCAGTTCACAGGGGGCAGCCTACAATGAGCAGTTCTTC
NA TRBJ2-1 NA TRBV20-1 CSASPGSNNEQFF TGCAGTGCTAGTCCGGGGAGCAACAATGAGCAGTTCTTC
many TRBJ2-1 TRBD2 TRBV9 CASSVRRLAGGDNEQFF TGTGCCAGCAGCGTCCGACGACTAGCGGGAGGGGACAATGAGCAGTTCTTC
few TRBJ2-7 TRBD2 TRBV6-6 CASSFGLAGDYEQYF TGTGCCAGCAGTTTCGGACTAGCGGGAGACTACGAGCAGTACTTC
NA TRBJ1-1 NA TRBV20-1 CSAVLNMNTEAFF TGCAGTGCCGTTCTGAACATGAACACTGAAGCTTTCTTT
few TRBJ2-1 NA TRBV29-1 CSGYAKGFNNEQFF TGCAGCGGATATGCCAAAGGGTTTAACAATGAGCAGTTCTTC
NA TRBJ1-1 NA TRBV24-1 CATSDLRLNTEAFF TGTGCCACCAGTGATTTACGTTTGAACACTGAAGCTTTCTTT
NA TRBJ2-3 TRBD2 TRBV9 CASSVDLAGGRGDTQYF TGTGCCAGCAGCGTAGATCTCGCGGGAGGGCGGGGAGATACGCAGTATTTT
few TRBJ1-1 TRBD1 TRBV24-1 CAPFRGRLNTEAFF TGTGCCCCTTTCAGGGGGCGACTGAACACTGAAGCTTTCTTT
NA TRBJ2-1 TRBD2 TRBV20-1 CSAPLAGYGNEQFF TGCAGTGCCCCACTAGCGGGATACGGAAATGAGCAGTTCTTC
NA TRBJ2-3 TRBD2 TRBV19 CASRGGRTDTRYF TGTGCCAGTAGGGGCGGGAGGACAGATACGCGGTATTTT
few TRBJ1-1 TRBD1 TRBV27 CASGQGAFRGTEAFF TGTGCCAGTGGACAGGGGGCTTTCAGGGGAACTGAAGCTTTCTTT
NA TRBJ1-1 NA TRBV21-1 CASSKEGTLNTEAFF TGTGCCAGCAGCAAAGAGGGGACCTTGAACACTGAAGCTTTCTTT
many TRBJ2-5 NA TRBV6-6 CASSYISETQYF TGTGCCAGCAGTTACATCAGCGAGACCCAGTACTTC
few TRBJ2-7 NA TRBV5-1 CASSLVAPVDEQYF TGCGCCAGCAGCTTGGTAGCGCCGGTGGACGAGCAGTACTTC